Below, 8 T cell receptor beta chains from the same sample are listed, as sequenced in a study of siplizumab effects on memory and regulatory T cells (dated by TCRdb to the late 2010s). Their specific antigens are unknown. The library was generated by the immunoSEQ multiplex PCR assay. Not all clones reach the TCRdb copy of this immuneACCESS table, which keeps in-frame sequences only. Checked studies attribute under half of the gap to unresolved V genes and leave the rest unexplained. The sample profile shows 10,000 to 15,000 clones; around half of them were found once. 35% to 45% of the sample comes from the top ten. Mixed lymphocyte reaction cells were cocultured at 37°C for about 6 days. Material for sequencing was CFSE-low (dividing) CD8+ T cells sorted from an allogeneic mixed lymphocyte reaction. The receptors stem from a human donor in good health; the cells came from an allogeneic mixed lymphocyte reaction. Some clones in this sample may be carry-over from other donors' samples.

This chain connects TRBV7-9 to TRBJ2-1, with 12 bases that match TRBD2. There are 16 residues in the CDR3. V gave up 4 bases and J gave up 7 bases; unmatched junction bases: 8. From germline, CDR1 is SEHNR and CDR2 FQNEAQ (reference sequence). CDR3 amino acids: CASSYLAGGLSNEQFF. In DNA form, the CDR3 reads TGTGCCAGCAGCTACCTAGCGGGAGGGTTGAGTAATGAGCAGTTCTTC.

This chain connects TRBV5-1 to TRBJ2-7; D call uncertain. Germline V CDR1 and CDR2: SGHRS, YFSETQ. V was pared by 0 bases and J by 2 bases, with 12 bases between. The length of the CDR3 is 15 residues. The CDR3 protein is CASSLALGLAYEQYF. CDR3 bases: TGCGCCAGCAGCTTGGCGCTTGGATTGGCCTACGAGCAGTACTTC.

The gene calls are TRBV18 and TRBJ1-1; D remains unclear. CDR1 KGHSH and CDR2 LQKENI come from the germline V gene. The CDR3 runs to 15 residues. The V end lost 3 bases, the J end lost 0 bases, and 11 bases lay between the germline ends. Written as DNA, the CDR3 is TGTGCCAGCTCACCCCAACCCTCTATGAACACTGAAGCTTTCTTT. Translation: CASSPQPSMNTEAFF.

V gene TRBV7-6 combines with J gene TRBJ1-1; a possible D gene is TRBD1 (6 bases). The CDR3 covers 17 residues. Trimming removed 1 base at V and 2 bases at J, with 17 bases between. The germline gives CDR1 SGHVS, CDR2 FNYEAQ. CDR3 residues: CASSLGVRGKGNTEAFF. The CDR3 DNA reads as TGTGCCAGCAGCTTAGGAGTCAGGGGCAAAGGAAACACTGAAGCTTTCTTT. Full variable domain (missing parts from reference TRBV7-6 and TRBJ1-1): GAGVSQSPRYKVTKRGQDVALRCDPISGHVSLYWYRQALGQGPEFLTYFNYEAQQDKSGLPNDRFSAERPEGSISTLTIQRTEQRDSAMYRCASSLGVRGKGNTEAFFGQGTRLTVV.

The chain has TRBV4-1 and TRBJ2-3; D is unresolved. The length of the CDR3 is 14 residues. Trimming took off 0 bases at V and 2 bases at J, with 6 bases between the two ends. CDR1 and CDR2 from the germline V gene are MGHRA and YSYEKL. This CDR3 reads CASSQDRNTDTQYF. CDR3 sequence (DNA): TGCGCCAGCAGCCAAGACAGGAACACAGATACGCAGTATTTT.

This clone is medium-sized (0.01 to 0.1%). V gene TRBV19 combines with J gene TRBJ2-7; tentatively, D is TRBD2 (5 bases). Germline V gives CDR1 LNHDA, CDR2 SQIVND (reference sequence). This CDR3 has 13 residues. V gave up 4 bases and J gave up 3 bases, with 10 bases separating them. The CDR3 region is CASSTGLLYEQYF. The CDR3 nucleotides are TGTGCCAGTAGTACCGGACTGCTCTACGAGCAGTACTTC.

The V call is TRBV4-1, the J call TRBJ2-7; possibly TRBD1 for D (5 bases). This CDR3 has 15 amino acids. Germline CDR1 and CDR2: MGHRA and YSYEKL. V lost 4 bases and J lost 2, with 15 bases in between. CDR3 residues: CASSPQAEWTYEQYF. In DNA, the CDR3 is TGCGCCAGCAGCCCACAGGCGGAGTGGACCTACGAGCAGTACTTC.

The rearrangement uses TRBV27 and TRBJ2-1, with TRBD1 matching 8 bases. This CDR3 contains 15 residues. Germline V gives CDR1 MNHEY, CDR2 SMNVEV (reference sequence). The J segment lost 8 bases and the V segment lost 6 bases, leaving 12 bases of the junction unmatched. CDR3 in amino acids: CASSPARGPGYEQFF. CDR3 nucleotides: TGTGCCAGCAGCCCAGCCAGGGGGCCGGGATATGAGCAGTTCTTC.